This T cell receptor (beta chain) was captured in a study of response to subunit inactivated influenza vaccine. The study, taken as a whole, reports: Each seasonal flu vaccination may recruit only limited new T cells, authors suggested.

TCRdb re-analysed the RT-PCR reads in MiXCR, keeping a single row per CDR3 protein. The data hold 710,000 or so distinct CDR3 sequences, with 15% to 19% observed a single time. V lost 4 bases and J lost 0, with 9 bases in between. The CDR3 consists of 14 residues. CDR1 is MGHRA and CDR2 is YSYEKL in the germline V gene. Notes on this clonotype: Antigen specificity is unknown.

This clonotype originated in a man between 50 and 59 years old who received an inactivated influenza vaccine. The chain employs TRBV4-1 and TRBJ1-1; D not certain. Sequenced here: PBMCs from blood, sampled approximately 13 days after vaccination. The CDR3 protein is CASSRGNMNTEAFF. CDR3 in DNA: TGCGCCAGCAGCCGAGGGAACATGAACACTGAAGCTTTCTTT.